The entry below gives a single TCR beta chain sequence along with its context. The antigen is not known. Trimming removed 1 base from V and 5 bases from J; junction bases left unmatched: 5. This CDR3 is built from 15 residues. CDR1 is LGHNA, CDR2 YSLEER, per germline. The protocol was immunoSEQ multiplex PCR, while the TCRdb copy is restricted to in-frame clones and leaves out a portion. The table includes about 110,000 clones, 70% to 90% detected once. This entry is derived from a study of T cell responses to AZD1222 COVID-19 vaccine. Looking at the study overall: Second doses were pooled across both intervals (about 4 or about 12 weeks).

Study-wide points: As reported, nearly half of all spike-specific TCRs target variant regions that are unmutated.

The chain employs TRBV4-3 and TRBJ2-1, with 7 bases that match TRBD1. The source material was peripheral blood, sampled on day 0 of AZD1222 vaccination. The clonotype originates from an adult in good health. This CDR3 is CASSQGAGGHNEQFF. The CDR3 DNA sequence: TGCGCCAGCAGCCAAGGGGCAGGGGGTCACAATGAGCAGTTCTTC.